This passage covers 5 T cell receptor beta chains from one sample sequenced in a study of identical twins. TCRdb ran MiXCR on the 5' RACE reads and lists one entry per CDR3 protein. This repertoire shows 450,000 or so distinct CDR3 sequences, approximately 24% found once; its top ten account for about 2.9%. The same data also went into a second study, on T cells expressing NK-cell markers.

Source material: CD4+ T cells sorted from blood. The source is a woman under 30 in good health.

Here the CDR3 reads CASSSSGAAEQFF. The CDR3 DNA sequence: TGTGCCAGCAGCTCATCAGGGGCTGCTGAGCAGTTCTTC. The V call is TRBV11-3, the J call TRBJ2-1, with D tentatively TRBD1 (6 bases). Germline V gives CDR1 SGHNT, CDR2 YENEEA. The CDR3 is made up of 13 amino acids. Trimming took off 4 bases at V and 9 bases at J, with 13 bases between the two ends.

The chain has TRBV19 and TRBJ2-5; D is perhaps TRBD2 (5 bases). The CDR3 has 14 residues. Germline V gives CDR1 LNHDA, CDR2 SQIVND (reference sequence). V was trimmed by 6 bases and J by 5 bases, leaving 16 bases between them. The CDR3 spells CASRAPGESETQYF. The CDR3 DNA is TGTGCCAGTAGGGCCCCCGGGGAATCGGAGACCCAGTACTTC.

The sample holds a few counts of this clonotype. V gene TRBV20-1 combines with J gene TRBJ1-4; D is perhaps TRBD1 (5 bases). Trimming stripped 7 bases from V and 3 bases from J, with 15 bases between. Per the germline V gene, CDR1 is DFQATT and CDR2 is SNEGSKA (reference sequence). CDR3 size: 14 residues. The DNA for the CDR3 is TGCAGTGTTCCCTGGAGACAGTCTAATGAAAAACTGTTTTTT. This codes for CSVPWRQSNEKLFF.

This clonotype came up once. The chain uses TRBV12-3 or TRBV12-4 and TRBJ2-7; 8 bases are shared with TRBD1. With V trimmed by 5 bases and J by 5 bases, 8 bases remained unmatched. CDR3 length: 14 amino acids. The CDR3 sequence is CASSQRQGRNEQYF. In DNA, the CDR3 is TGTGCCAGCAGTCAGAGACAGGGGCGGAACGAGCAGTACTTC.

The chain has TRBV2 and TRBJ2-1, with D hard to call. The CDR3 length is 11 residues. Germline CDR1 is SNHLY and CDR2 is FYNNEI. V was shortened by 4 bases and J by 12 bases, with 10 bases between the two germline ends. The CDR3 is CASSGRKGQFF. The DNA for the CDR3 is TGTGCCAGCAGTGGACGGAAAGGGCAGTTCTTC. Using reference TRBV2 and TRBJ2-1 for the parts outside the CDR3, the full variable domain is EPEVTQTPSHQVTQMGQEVILRCVPISNHLYFYWYRQILGQKVEFLVSFYNNEISEKSEIFDDQFSVERPDGSNFTLKIRSTKLEDSAMYFCASSGRKGQFFGPGTRLTVL.